This TCR beta chain is from a study of cytomegalovirus exposure and HLA in healthy donors. Comment on this clone: Antigen specificity is unknown.

Between the trimmed V and J ends, which lost 1 base and 5 bases, there was a span of 11 bases. This CDR3 contains 14 residues. The germline V gene encodes CDR1 SGHVS and CDR2 FQNEAQ. Notes on the study in general: Earlier findings revealed that most TCR beta V segments proved productive either about 87% or about 30% of the time. Several top significant clusters appeared, in a later analysis, to be linked to common viral pathogens. Reportedly, cytomegalovirus status was diagnosed with high sensitivity and specificity. One later analysis reportedly identified an Asian-associated ancestry cluster that showed fewer N-insertions than the roughly 700-donor mean.

PCR amplification relied on 60 Vbeta primers (plus 13 Jbeta primers). This table comes from immunoSEQ multiplex PCR, and its TCRdb copy is limited to in-frame clones, with some not included. The sample carries 100,000 to 150,000 clones, 83% recorded once. Sequenced sample: PBMCs. The receptor was derived from a young man in good health and CMV-seropositive. This sequence joins TRBV7-8 and TRBJ1-1, with a weak D call TRBD1 (5 bases). CDR3 DNA sequence: TGTGCCAGCAGCTTAGAAGGGGTGAGGACTGAAGCTTTCTTT. Translating gives CASSLEGVRTEAFF. The full variable domain, with the rest looked up from reference TRBV7-8 and TRBJ1-1, is GAGVSQSPRYKVAKRGQDVALRCDPISGHVSLFWYQQALGQGPEFLTYFQNEAQLDKSGLPSDRFFAERPEGSVSTLKIQRTQQEDSAVYLCASSLEGVRTEAFFGQGTRLTVV.